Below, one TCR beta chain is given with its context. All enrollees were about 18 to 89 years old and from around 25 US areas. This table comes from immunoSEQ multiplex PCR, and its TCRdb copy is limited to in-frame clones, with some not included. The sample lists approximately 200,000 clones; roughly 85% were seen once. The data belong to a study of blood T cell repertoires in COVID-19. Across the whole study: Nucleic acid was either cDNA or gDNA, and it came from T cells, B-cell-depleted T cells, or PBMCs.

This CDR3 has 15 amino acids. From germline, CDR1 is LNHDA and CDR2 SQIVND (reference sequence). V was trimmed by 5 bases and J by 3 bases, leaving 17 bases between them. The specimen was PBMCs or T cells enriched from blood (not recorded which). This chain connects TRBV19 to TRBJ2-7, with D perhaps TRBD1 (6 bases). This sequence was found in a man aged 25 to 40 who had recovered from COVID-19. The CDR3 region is CASSASWGQIYEQYF. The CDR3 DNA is TGTGCCAGTAGTGCGTCGTGGGGGCAGATCTACGAGCAGTACTTC.